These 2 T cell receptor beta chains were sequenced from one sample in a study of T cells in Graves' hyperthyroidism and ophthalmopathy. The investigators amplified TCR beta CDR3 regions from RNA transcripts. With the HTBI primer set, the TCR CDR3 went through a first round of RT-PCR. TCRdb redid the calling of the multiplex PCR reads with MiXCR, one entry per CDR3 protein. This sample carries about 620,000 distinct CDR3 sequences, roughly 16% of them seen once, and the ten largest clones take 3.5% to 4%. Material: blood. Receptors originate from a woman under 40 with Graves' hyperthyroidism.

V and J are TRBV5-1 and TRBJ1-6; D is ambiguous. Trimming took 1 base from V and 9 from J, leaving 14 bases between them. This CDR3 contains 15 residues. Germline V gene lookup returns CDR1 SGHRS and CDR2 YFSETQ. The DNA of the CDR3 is TGCGCCAGCAGCTTGTCATCAGTACTCGGTTCACCCCTCCACTTT. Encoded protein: CASSLSSVLGSPLHF.

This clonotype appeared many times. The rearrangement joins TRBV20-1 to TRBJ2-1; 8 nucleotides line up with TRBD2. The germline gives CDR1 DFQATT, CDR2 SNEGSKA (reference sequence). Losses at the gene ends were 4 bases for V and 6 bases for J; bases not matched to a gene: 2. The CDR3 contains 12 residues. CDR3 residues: CSATGTSNEQFF. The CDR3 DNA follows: TGCAGTGCTACCGGGACTAGCAATGAGCAGTTCTTC.